The 20 T cell receptor beta chains below come from one sample, sequenced in a study of HIV-infected children after antiretroviral therapy interruption. This sample's treatment: PENTA 11 planned treatment interruption arm or continuous ART arm. A 3' RACE protocol on RNA, with unique molecular identifiers, produced the TCR library. TCRdb fed the 3' RACE reads into MiXCR, producing one record per CDR3 protein. The sample carries more than 75,000 distinct CDR3 sequences, approximately 6.9% recorded once. The source material was CD45RA+ CD4+ T cells from PBMCs, pooled from several time points, sampled from a donor given antiretroviral therapy, either interrupted or continuous. Documented subset: naive CD4+ CD45RA+ CD45RO- T cells. The source of these receptors is a pool of human donors with HIV.

This clonotype occurred many times. CDR3 region: CASSLALTGNDQPQHF. DNA of the CDR3: TGTGCCAGCAGTTTAGCGCTAACAGGTAACGATCAGCCCCAGCATTTT. The chain combines TRBV12-3 or TRBV12-4 with TRBJ1-5, with D possibly matching TRBD1 (5 bases). The CDR3 extends over 16 amino acids. Trimming stripped 0 bases from V and 5 bases from J, with 14 bases between.

This clonotype was seen many times. The chain carries TRBV11-2 and TRBJ2-5, with D tentatively TRBD1 or TRBD2 (5 bases each). The CDR3 totals 13 residues. The germline CDR1 and CDR2 sequences are SGHAT and FQNNGV. Trimming pared 3 bases from V and 5 bases from J, leaving 10 bases between. The DNA for the CDR3 is TGTGCCAGCAGCTTTGGGGGTGGGGAGACCCAGTACTTC. It is translated as CASSFGGGETQYF. The full variable domain, in which reference TRBV11-2 and TRBJ2-5 provide the parts outside the CDR3, is EAGVAQSPRYKIIEKRQSVAFWCNPISGHATLYWYQQILGQGPKLLIQFQNNGVVDDSQLPKDRFSAERLKGVDSTLKIQPAKLEDSAVYLCASSFGGGETQYFGPGTRLLVL.

In this sample, this clonotype is medium-sized. The DNA of the CDR3 is TGTGCCAGCAGTGAATCTGGGAGCATGAACACTGAAGCTTTCTTT. Translation: CASSESGSMNTEAFF. The gene calls are TRBV2 and TRBJ1-1; D unclear. The germline V gene has CDR1 SNHLY and CDR2 FYNNEI. The V and J ends lost 2 bases and 0 bases respectively, with 10 bases between them. The length of the CDR3 is 15 residues.

This clonotype was observed a few times. The chain couples TRBV13 to TRBJ2-3, with D perhaps assigned TRBD1 or TRBD2 (5 bases each). The V gene lost 5 bases and the J gene lost 5 bases, with 14 bases spanning the gap. The germline V gene has CDR1 PRHDT and CDR2 FYEKMQ (reference sequence). The CDR3 consists of 14 residues. The CDR3 loop reads CASSRRDRRDTQYF. CDR3 nucleotides: TGTGCCAGCAGCAGACGGGACCGCCGAGATACGCAGTATTTT.

The J gene is TRBJ2-5, the V gene TRBV5-1, with D perhaps given as TRBD1 or TRBD2 (5 bases each). Trimming removed 3 bases at V and 4 bases at J, with 10 bases between. Germline assignment: CDR1 SGHRS and CDR2 YFSETQ. The CDR3 has 13 amino acids. The CDR3 DNA is TGCGCCAGCAGCTCCCGGGACGGAGAGACCCAGTACTTC. It translates to CASSSRDGETQYF.

This clonotype was found many times. J is TRBJ1-1 and V is TRBV20-1; 8 bases align to TRBD1. V shed 2 bases and J 4 bases; nucleotides not matched to a gene: 9. From germline, CDR1 is DFQATT and CDR2 SNEGSKA (reference sequence). The CDR3 extends over 15 amino acids. CDR3 protein: CSARQGANWGTEAFF. In nucleotides, the CDR3 is TGCAGTGCTAGACAGGGGGCGAATTGGGGCACTGAAGCTTTCTTT.

This chain links TRBV2 with TRBJ1-6, with no clear D. The CDR3 totals 15 residues. The germline CDR1 and CDR2 sequences are SNHLY and FYNNEI. V lost 1 base to trimming and J lost 5 bases, with 9 bases between them. CDR3 amino acids: CASSEEGSNNSPLHF. CDR3 DNA: TGTGCCAGCAGTGAAGAGGGATCCAATAATTCACCCCTCCACTTT.

A few counts support this clonotype. J is TRBJ2-1 and V is TRBV5-1; perhaps TRBD1 as D (6 bases). The CDR3 has 14 residues. Germline CDR1 SGHRS, CDR2 YFSETQ. Trimming stripped 0 bases from V and 4 bases from J, with 8 bases between. CDR3 coding DNA: TGCGCCAGCAGCTTGGCCACAGGGTACAATGAGCAGTTCTTC. Its translation is CASSLATGYNEQFF.

There are many counts of this clonotype. The gene calls are TRBV3-1 and TRBJ2-5, with 14 bases aligning to TRBD2. CDR1 is LGHDT, CDR2 YNNKEL, per germline (reference sequence). V was clipped by 3 bases and J by 5 bases; unmatched bases: 8. The CDR3 has 17 residues. CDR3 sequence: CASSHSGTSGSGETQYF. CDR3 in DNA: TGTGCCAGCAGCCATTCCGGGACTAGCGGGAGCGGGGAGACCCAGTACTTC.

This clonotype was detected a few times. This chain links TRBV7-9 with TRBJ2-1; TRBD2 matches 9 bases. The CDR3 contains 15 residues. Per germline, CDR1 SEHNR and CDR2 FQNEAQ (reference sequence). V lost 0 bases and J lost 9; bases outside the gene matches: 6. This chain's CDR3 is CASSLATGLAGEQFF. DNA for the CDR3: TGTGCCAGCAGCTTAGCGACGGGACTAGCCGGTGAGCAGTTCTTC.

This clonotype was seen many times. The chain employs TRBV19 and TRBJ1-5, with 7 positions matching TRBD1. The trim removed 3 bases at V and 3 bases at J, leaving 8 bases unmatched. The V gene's germline CDR1 is LNHDA and CDR2 SQIVND (reference sequence). This CDR3 region has 16 residues. The CDR3 protein is CASSIDRGQNNQPQHF. DNA of the CDR3: TGTGCCAGTAGTATTGATCGGGGACAGAACAATCAGCCCCAGCATTTT. The full variable domain, in which reference TRBV19 and TRBJ1-5 provide the parts outside the CDR3, is DGGITQSPKYLFRKEGQNVTLSCEQNLNHDAMYWYRQDPGQGLRLIYYSQIVNDFQKGDIAEGYSVSREKKESFPLTVTSAQKNPTAFYLCASSIDRGQNNQPQHFGDGTRLSIL.

This clonotype was recorded at least ten times. This chain connects TRBV25-1 to TRBJ2-3, with 8 positions matching TRBD1. The CDR3 loop spans 15 amino acids. With V trimmed by 7 bases and J by 3 bases, 9 bases remained unmatched. Germline loops: CDR1 MGHDK, CDR2 SYGVNS. DNA of the CDR3: TGTGCCAGCAAGGCGTCAGGGGGCAAAACAGATACGCAGTATTTT. Amino acids: CASKASGGKTDTQYF. Variable domain in full (rest from reference TRBV25-1 and TRBJ2-3): EADIYQTPRYLVIGTGKKITLECSQTMGHDKMYWYQQDPGMELHLIHYSYGVNSTEKGDLSSESTVSRIRTEHFPLTLESARPSHTSQYLCASKASGGKTDTQYFGPGTRLTVL.

The chain combines TRBV29-1 with TRBJ2-1, with a tentative D call TRBD2 (6 bases). The CDR3 totals 17 residues. Between the trimmed V and J ends, which lost 1 base and 7 bases, there was a span of 23 bases. Per the germline V gene, CDR1 is SQVTM and CDR2 is ANQGSEA. The CDR3 region has the DNA TGCAGCGTTGAAGGGAGGGCCTGGCTGTACGGAATGAATGAGCAGTTCTTC. This codes for CSVEGRAWLYGMNEQFF.

At least ten counts were recorded for this clonotype. This chain joins TRBV10-2 and TRBJ2-7; 8 bases are shared with TRBD1. Germline V lookup: CDR1 WSHSY, CDR2 SAAADI. This CDR3 comprises 17 residues. V shed 3 bases, J shed 5 bases, and the junction held 15 bases outside the gene matches. CDR3 sequence reads: CASSDRRLRTGFNEQYF. CDR3 bases: TGCGCCAGCAGTGACCGTCGGTTAAGGACAGGGTTTAACGAGCAGTACTTC.

A few counts support this clonotype. This chain links TRBV13 with TRBJ2-7, with TRBD1 identical over 9 bases. CDR3 length: 13 residues. CDR1 PRHDT and CDR2 FYEKMQ come from the germline V gene (reference sequence). V gave up 4 bases and J gave up 6 bases; unmatched junction bases: 4. Here the CDR3 reads CASSSGTGTEQYF. The CDR3 DNA sequence: TGTGCCAGCAGCTCCGGGACAGGGACCGAGCAGTACTTC.

This clonotype has a handful of counts. The chain employs TRBV20-1 and TRBJ2-7, with D perhaps TRBD1 (5 bases). V lost 4 bases, J lost 1 base, and 11 bases lay in between. The CDR3 length is 13 residues. Germline values: CDR1 DFQATT, CDR2 SNEGSKA (reference sequence). The CDR3 region is CSATSDTSYEQYF. The CDR3 DNA follows: TGCAGTGCTACGTCGGACACGTCCTACGAGCAGTACTTC.

This clonotype has at least ten counts. The chain recombines TRBV9 with TRBJ2-7; D might be TRBD1 or TRBD2, each matching 6 bases. Trimming took off 0 bases at V and 5 bases at J, with 12 bases between the two ends. The CDR3 length is 14 residues. Germline loops: CDR1 SGDLS, CDR2 YYNGEE. CDR3 bases: TGTGCCAGCAGCGTAGTTCCGGGGGCGGACGAGCAGTACTTC. Amino acid sequence: CASSVVPGADEQYF. The full variable domain, its missing parts supplied by reference TRBV9 and TRBJ2-7, is DSGVTQTPKHLITATGQRVTLRCSPRSGDLSVYWYQQSLDQGLQFLIQYYNGEERAKGNILERFSAQQFPDLHSELNLSSLELGDSALYFCASSVVPGADEQYFGPGTRLTVT.

This clonotype was counted many times. CDR3 DNA sequence: TGTGCCAGCAGGGGACAGACAGATACGCAGTATTTT. It codes for CASRGQTDTQYF. This chain joins TRBV5-4 and TRBJ2-3, with 7 bases aligning to TRBD1. Trimming took 5 bases from V and 3 from J; bases not matched to a gene: 0. The germline gives CDR1 SGHNT, CDR2 YYREEE (reference sequence). The CDR3 runs 12 residues.

This clonotype was recorded at least ten times. CDR3 DNA: TGCGCCAGCAGCCGGCCTACCGATTACGAGCAGTACTTC. It yields the protein CASSRPTDYEQYF. The rearrangement joins TRBV5-1 to TRBJ2-7; D remains unclear. The length of the CDR3 is 13 residues. Germline CDR1 and CDR2: SGHRS and YFSETQ. V was pared by 4 bases and J by 4 bases, with 12 bases between.

This clonotype occurred many times. The chain couples TRBV20-1 to TRBJ2-7; D possibly matches TRBD1 or TRBD2 (5 bases each). V lost 2 bases, J lost 2 bases, and 16 bases lay in between. Germline values: CDR1 DFQATT, CDR2 SNEGSKA (reference sequence). The CDR3 runs to 15 residues. CDR3 sequence: CSARSPEGNPYEQYF. The CDR3 nucleotides are TGCAGTGCTAGAAGCCCCGAGGGGAACCCCTACGAGCAGTACTTC.